Sequencing of this T cell receptor beta chain was carried out in a study of cytomegalovirus exposure and HLA in healthy donors. Overall study findings and caveats: Earlier analysis looked at TCR beta V segments, and most were productive about 90% or about 30% of the time.

On this clone: What it binds is not known.

It was with 60 Vbeta and 13 Jbeta primers that the PCR ran. Data came from immunoSEQ multiplex PCR; TCRdb stores just in-frame clones and leaves some out. The repertoire holds 110,000 to 150,000 clones, with about 85% as singletons. The germline V gene encodes CDR1 MNHNS and CDR2 SASEGT. Trimming left V 7 bases short and J 6 bases short, with 16 bases between. There are 14 residues in the CDR3. Sampled while nominally healthy, donors likely had unrecorded immune exposures. The chain links TRBV6-1 to TRBJ1-5; D gene unclear. What was sequenced was PBMCs. The clonotype originates from a female donor in good health and CMV-seronegative. CDR3 amino acids: CASNVPGVGQPQHF. The CDR3, as DNA: TGTGCCAGCAATGTACCGGGAGTGGGTCAGCCCCAGCATTTT.